What follows are 22 T cell receptor beta chains derived from one specimen sequenced in a study of T cells after posttransplantation cyclophosphamide. Sequenced by immunoSEQ multiplex PCR; TCRdb stores in-frame clones only, minus some. Of about 11,000 clones listed, 85% to 95% are singletons. Sequenced material: naive CD8+ T cells sorted from PBMCs. These receptors originate from a man aged 25-45 years in good health and a related stem cell transplant donor.

This clone was counted once. Written as DNA, the CDR3 is TGTGCCAGCAGCTTAGTTCAGGGTGGGACAGATACGCAGTATTTT. Its protein product is CASSLVQGGTDTQYF. The chain uses TRBV7-9 and TRBJ2-3, with D maybe TRBD1 (5 bases). The CDR3 consists of 15 residues. Germline assignment: CDR1 SEHNR and CDR2 FQNEAQ (reference sequence). V was pared by 1 base and J by 3 bases, with 11 bases between.

J is TRBJ2-1 and V is TRBV28; 7 bases line up with TRBD2. Germline V gene sequence: CDR1 MDHEN, CDR2 SYDVKM. J lost 7 bases, V lost 3 bases, and 0 bases had no gene match. The CDR3 consists of 12 residues. The CDR3 sequence is CASSLGGNEQFF. The CDR3 nucleotides read TGTGCCAGCAGTTTGGGAGGGAATGAGCAGTTCTTC.

For the CDR3, the DNA is TGTGCCAGCAGCTTATTCGGGACACCGAACACCGGGGAGCTGTTTTTT. Translation: CASSLFGTPNTGELFF. J is TRBJ2-2 and V is TRBV7-6; maybe TRBD1 (6 bases). The V gene's germline CDR1 is SGHVS and CDR2 FNYEAQ. V lost 2 bases, J lost 0 bases, and 10 bases lay in between. The CDR3 runs to 16 residues.

The V call is TRBV11-2, the J call TRBJ2-3; no definite D call. The CDR3 has 13 residues. From germline, CDR1 is SGHAT and CDR2 FQNNGV. V lost 1 base, J lost 1 base, and 3 bases lay in between. This CDR3 is CASSLAGTDTQYF. The CDR3 region has the DNA TGTGCCAGCAGCTTAGCGGGCACAGATACGCAGTATTTT. Full variable domain (outside the CDR3, taken from reference TRBV11-2 and TRBJ2-3): EAGVAQSPRYKIIEKRQSVAFWCNPISGHATLYWYQQILGQGPKLLIQFQNNGVVDDSQLPKDRFSAERLKGVDSTLKIQPAKLEDSAVYLCASSLAGTDTQYFGPGTRLTVL.

The chain carries TRBV12-5 and TRBJ2-7; 9 bases are a match to TRBD1. The CDR3 totals 19 residues. From germline, CDR1 is LGHNT and CDR2 FRNRAP. The junction had 18 bases not matched to a gene; V was cut back by 2 bases and J by 4 bases. The CDR3 reads CASGLTHTPGTGKEYEQYF. The CDR3 DNA is TGTGCTAGTGGTTTGACCCACACCCCCGGGACAGGGAAAGAATACGAGCAGTACTTC.

This chain joins TRBV7-6 and TRBJ2-3; the match to TRBD2 covers 7 bases. V gave up 5 bases and J gave up 2 bases; unmatched junction bases: 10. The CDR3 consists of 16 residues. CDR1 and CDR2 from the germline V gene are SGHVS and FNYEAQ. CDR3: CASSPLYRGDTDTQYF. As DNA, the CDR3 is TGTGCCAGCAGCCCCCTCTATCGGGGGGACACAGATACGCAGTATTTT.

The rearrangement links TRBV18 to TRBJ1-5; TRBD1 aligns across 8 bases. The germline V gene has CDR1 KGHSH and CDR2 LQKENI. Losses at the gene ends were 0 bases for V and 3 bases for J; bases not matched to a gene: 1. CDR3 length: 15 residues. For the CDR3, the DNA is TGTGCCAGCTCACCACCGGGACAGGTCAATCAGCCCCAGCATTTT. Amino acid sequence: CASSPPGQVNQPQHF.

The chain joins TRBV14 to TRBJ2-2; the D is unclear. Germline V gene data show CDR1 as SGHDN and CDR2 as FVKESK. V shed 0 bases and J shed 5 bases, with 4 bases lying between them. CDR3 size: 13 residues. CDR3 loop: CASSQDPTGELFF. As DNA, the CDR3 is TGTGCCAGCAGCCAAGACCCGACCGGGGAGCTGTTTTTT. Looking up the rest from reference TRBV14 and TRBJ2-2 gives the full variable domain: EAGVTQFPSHSVIEKGQTVTLRCDPISGHDNLYWYRRVMGKEIKFLLHFVKESKQDESGMPNNRFLAERTGGTYSTLKVQPAELEDSGVYFCASSQDPTGELFFGEGSRLTVL.

This chain joins TRBV4-1 and TRBJ1-4, with TRBD1 matching 8 bases. This CDR3 spans 15 amino acids. Germline CDR1 MGHRA, CDR2 YSYEKL. The junction had 5 bases not matched to a gene; V was cut back by 3 bases and J by 5 bases. DNA for the CDR3: TGCGCCAGCAGCCAGGTGGACAGGGTCAATGAAAAACTGTTTTTT. As protein: CASSQVDRVNEKLFF.

The rearrangement uses TRBV5-4 and TRBJ2-7, with D perhaps TRBD2 (6 bases). Trimming took 4 bases from V and 0 from J, leaving 11 bases between them. Germline assignment: CDR1 SGHNT and CDR2 YYREEE (reference sequence). The CDR3 totals 14 residues. The CDR3 is CASSQPGSSYEQYF. The CDR3 DNA is TGTGCCAGCAGCCAACCCGGGAGCTCCTACGAGCAGTACTTC.

The rearrangement links TRBV7-9 to TRBJ2-1; D possibly corresponds to TRBD2 (5 bases). Germline CDR1 reads SEHNR; CDR2 reads FQNEAQ (reference sequence). V was clipped by 1 base and J by 10 bases, with 11 bases between them. The CDR3 is made up of 13 amino acids. The CDR3 DNA follows: TGTGCCAGCAGCTTAGAAGGAGGACCGGAGCAGTTCTTC. Protein: CASSLEGGPEQFF.

V gene TRBV6-1 combines with J gene TRBJ2-7; possible D gene TRBD2, 6 bases. Germline V gene lookup returns CDR1 MNHNS and CDR2 SASEGT. V lost 6 bases and J 0 bases, leaving 9 bases between the germline ends. The CDR3 contains 13 residues. The CDR3 region is CASSPGLSYEQYF. The CDR3 DNA is TGTGCCAGCAGCCCGGGACTCTCCTACGAGCAGTACTTC.

The chain joins TRBV11-2 to TRBJ2-2; 12 positions match TRBD2. The V segment lost 1 base and the J segment 3 bases; nucleotides outside the gene matches: 6. The CDR3 runs 18 residues. CDR1 and CDR2 from the germline V gene are SGHAT and FQNNGV. CDR3 nucleotide sequence: TGTGCCAGCAGCTTAGGTCCTAGCGGGGGGGCCGACACCGGGGAGCTGTTTTTT. Its protein product is CASSLGPSGGADTGELFF.

The rearrangement joins TRBV7-9 to TRBJ1-2; 10 positions agree with TRBD1. The CDR3 contains 17 residues. J was trimmed by 4 bases and V by 6 bases; bases with no gene match: 14. In germline, CDR1 is SEHNR, CDR2 FQNEAQ (reference sequence). For the CDR3, the DNA is TGTGCCAGCAGTCCCACCCCCGGGACAGGGGTTTTCTATGGCTACACCTTC. Translated, it gives CASSPTPGTGVFYGYTF.

The chain is built from TRBV19 and TRBJ1-1, with 9 bases fitting TRBD1. Unmatched junction bases numbered 8, after V lost 5 bases and J lost 4 bases. In germline, CDR1 is LNHDA, CDR2 SQIVND (reference sequence). CDR3 length: 15 residues. The CDR3: CASSSTGGPITEAFF. In DNA, the CDR3 is TGTGCCAGTAGTTCTACAGGGGGCCCGATCACTGAAGCTTTCTTT.

The genes are TRBV15 and TRBJ2-5, with TRBD1 identical over 7 bases. The CDR3 is 17 amino acids. With 0 bases clipped from V and 9 bases from J, the junction kept 16 bases outside the gene matches. Germline V gene sequence: CDR1 LNHNV, CDR2 YYDKDF (reference sequence). CDR3 DNA sequence: TGTGCCACCAGCAGAGAACCTGGGGGACAGAGCCTTGAGTCCCAGTACTTC. This encodes CATSREPGGQSLESQYF.

V usage is TRBV5-6 and J usage is TRBJ2-3; D is ambiguous. The CDR3 is made up of 14 amino acids. CDR1 and CDR2 (germline): SGHDT, YYEEEE. Trimming pared 5 bases from V and 3 bases from J, leaving 13 bases between. In nucleotides, the CDR3 is TGTGCCAGCAGTTTCCCCCCCGGGACAGATACGCAGTATTTT. This codes for CASSFPPGTDTQYF.

The chain links TRBV9 to TRBJ1-2; TRBD1 matches at 7 bases. V shed 3 bases, J shed 1 base, and the junction held 9 bases outside the gene matches. This CDR3 spans 16 amino acids. Germline-derived CDR1 and CDR2 are SGDLS and YYNGEE. CDR3 DNA: TGTGCCAGCAGCGCTATGACAGGGCCCCTTAACTATGGCTACACCTTC. Protein: CASSAMTGPLNYGYTF.

The rearrangement uses TRBV5-8 and TRBJ1-1, with 11 bases aligning to TRBD1. Losses at the gene ends were 1 base for V and 11 bases for J; bases not matched to a gene: 13. This CDR3 is 16 amino acids long. Germline V gene sequence: CDR1 SGHTS, CDR2 YDEGEE. The CDR3 coding sequence is TGTGCCAGCAGCTTGACTTCGGACAGGGGGCGGGTCATGGCTTTCTTT. Amino acids: CASSLTSDRGRVMAFF.

This clone was counted once. This chain uses TRBV28 with TRBJ2-5; 10 bases agree with TRBD1. Near its end, the DNA agrees better with TRBJ2-7, so the J call may be wrong. Germline V gene lookup returns CDR1 MDHEN and CDR2 SYDVKM. The CDR3 extends over 14 amino acids. The CDR3 region has the DNA TGTGCCAGCAGTTTGACAGGGGGCACCTACGAGCAGTACTTC. Protein: CASSLTGGTYEQYF.

The genes are TRBV4-3 and TRBJ2-5, with 7 bases that match TRBD2. V gave up 4 bases and J gave up 3 bases; unmatched junction bases: 8. This CDR3 has 15 residues. The V gene's germline CDR1 is LGHNA and CDR2 YSLEER. CDR3 coding DNA: TGCGCCAGCAGCCGAAACTGGGGGGGGGAAGAGACCCAGTACTTC. It translates to CASSRNWGGEETQYF.

The J gene is TRBJ2-3, the V gene TRBV2, with 13 bases fitting TRBD2. The CDR3 runs 20 residues. Germline V gives CDR1 SNHLY, CDR2 FYNNEI. The V and J ends lost 6 bases and 3 bases, in that order; junction bases with no gene match: 18. The CDR3 here is CASSALGTSGGASQTDTQYF. CDR3 nucleotide sequence: TGTGCCAGCAGCGCTCTGGGCACTAGCGGGGGGGCCAGTCAGACAGATACGCAGTATTTT.